The 21 T cell receptor beta chains below were found in one sample sequenced in a study of graft-versus-host responses after intestinal transplantation. Which antigens these TCRs recognize remains unknown. Sequenced by immunoSEQ multiplex PCR; TCRdb stores in-frame clones only, minus some. The sample holds about 88,000 clones; under 90% are singletons and the top ten take around 0.11%. The material sequenced was unstimulated CD4+ T cells sorted from spleen or lymph node cells, taken before intestinal transplant. Every receptor here comes from a human donor who received an intestinal transplant.

J is TRBJ2-3 and V is TRBV19, with a tentative D call TRBD2 (6 bases). The V gene's germline CDR1 is LNHDA and CDR2 SQIVND (reference sequence). The CDR3 covers 13 residues. V was shortened by 5 bases and J by 6 bases, with 12 bases between the two germline ends. CDR3 bases: TGTGCCAGTAGTCGAGGGGCGGGGGATACGCAGTATTTT. This codes for CASSRGAGDTQYF. The whole variable domain, filled in from reference TRBV19 and TRBJ2-3, reads DGGITQSPKYLFRKEGQNVTLSCEQNLNHDAMYWYRQDPGQGLRLIYYSQIVNDFQKGDIAEGYSVSREKKESFPLTVTSAQKNPTAFYLCASSRGAGDTQYFGPGTRLTVL.

The chain recombines TRBV7-2 with TRBJ2-2, with no clear D. V lost 5 bases and J lost 6, with 7 bases in between. The CDR3 contains 12 residues. The germline V gene has CDR1 SGHTA and CDR2 FQGNSA. CDR3 sequence (DNA): TGTGCCAGCAGCACTTACTCCGGGGAGCTGTTTTTT. This encodes CASSTYSGELFF.

V and J are TRBV5-8 and TRBJ2-7; the match to TRBD1 covers 7 bases. The CDR3 length is 15 residues. The J segment lost 5 bases and the V segment lost 7 bases, leaving 15 bases of the junction unmatched. Germline V gene sequence: CDR1 SGHTS, CDR2 YDEGEE. CDR3 loop: CASDGIRQGPHEQYF. The CDR3 DNA reads as TGTGCCAGCGACGGAATACGACAGGGCCCCCACGAGCAGTACTTC.

CDR3 residues: CASSLPGARTQYF. DNA of the CDR3: TGTGCCAGCAGCTTGCCAGGCGCCAGGACCCAGTACTTC. The rearrangement joins TRBV7-9 to TRBJ2-5; D unresolved. Trimming shortened V by 3 bases and J by 7 bases, and 12 bases separated the two germline ends. The length of the CDR3 is 13 residues. CDR1 is SEHNR and CDR2 is FQNEAQ in the germline V gene (reference sequence).

The chain links TRBV9 to TRBJ2-7, with D possibly matching TRBD2 (6 bases). CDR1 is SGDLS and CDR2 is YYNGEE in the germline V gene. Trimming cost V 2 bases and J 7 bases, with 16 bases left between them. CDR3 length equals 14 residues. DNA for the CDR3: TGTGCCAGCAGCGTCCTTTTGCGGGGCGGAGAGCAGTACTTC. It codes for CASSVLLRGGEQYF.

The chain combines TRBV5-1 with TRBJ2-5, with TRBD2 matching over 7 bases. The CDR3 length is 14 residues. Germline trimming cut 5 bases from V and 7 bases from J; bases unmatched to any gene: 11. Germline CDR1 and CDR2: SGHRS and YFSETQ. The CDR3 DNA is TGCGCCAGCAGGTCGACTACTGGGGAGGGGACCCAGTACTTC. Protein: CASRSTTGEGTQYF.

The chain recombines TRBV6-6 with TRBJ2-7; no firm D call. Germline V gives CDR1 MNHNY, CDR2 SVGAGI (reference sequence). This CDR3 region has 12 residues. V lost 7 bases, J lost 0 bases, and 7 bases lay in between. The CDR3 is CASTGTSYEQYF. In DNA, the CDR3 is TGTGCCAGCACCGGTACCTCCTACGAGCAGTACTTC.

CDR3 in amino acids: CASSYSSGGAGYEQYF. The CDR3 nucleotides are TGTGCCAGCAGTTACTCCAGCGGGGGGGCGGGCTACGAGCAGTACTTC. The rearrangement uses TRBV6-6 and TRBJ2-7, with 10 bases matching TRBD2. The CDR3 sequence is 16 residues long. J was trimmed by 3 bases and V by 0 bases; bases with no gene match: 5. Germline loops: CDR1 MNHNY, CDR2 SVGAGI (reference sequence).

This clone showed up just a few times. V is TRBV29-1 and J is TRBJ1-1; D unclear. Germline V gene data show CDR1 as SQVTM and CDR2 as ANQGSEA. The CDR3 loop spans 11 amino acids. Trimming took off 4 bases at V and 1 base at J, with 4 bases between the two ends. The CDR3 here is CSVVRNTEAFF. CDR3 coding DNA: TGCAGCGTTGTCCGGAACACTGAAGCTTTCTTT.

The rearrangement joins TRBV19 to TRBJ1-1, with D unresolved. Trimming stripped 7 bases from V and 1 base from J, with 7 bases between. Germline assignment: CDR1 LNHDA and CDR2 SQIVND (reference sequence). CDR3 size: 12 residues. CDR3 in amino acids: CASKLPNTEAFF. Written as DNA, the CDR3 is TGTGCCAGTAAACTGCCGAACACTGAAGCTTTCTTT.

The chain combines TRBV7-3 with TRBJ2-7; 7 bases align to TRBD2. The V and J ends lost 3 bases and 0 bases, in that order; junction bases with no gene match: 5. The length of the CDR3 is 15 residues. Germline values: CDR1 SGHTA, CDR2 FQGTGA. The CDR3 sequence is CASSLGEGSSYEQYF. CDR3 sequence (DNA): TGTGCCAGCAGCTTGGGGGAGGGGAGCTCCTACGAGCAGTACTTC.

This chain joins TRBV2 and TRBJ2-3; 15 nucleotides align to TRBD2. The V segment lost 11 bases and the J segment 0 bases; nucleotides outside the gene matches: 6. This CDR3 spans 16 amino acids. The germline V gene encodes CDR1 SNHLY and CDR2 FYNNEI. Written as DNA, the CDR3 is TGTGCCCAGGGACTAGCGGGGGGATTCAGCACAGATACGCAGTATTTT. This encodes CAQGLAGGFSTDTQYF.

V gene TRBV5-1 combines with J gene TRBJ2-5; TRBD2 agrees at 9 bases. There are 15 residues in the CDR3. Germline-derived CDR1 and CDR2 are SGHRS and YFSETQ. V shed 4 bases and J 2 bases; nucleotides not matched to a gene: 6. The CDR3 is CASSQTSGQQETQYF. CDR3 bases: TGCGCCAGCAGCCAGACTAGCGGACAGCAAGAGACCCAGTACTTC.

DNA of the CDR3: TGCGCCAGCAGCTCGCTCGGCAGCGGGGTCTACAATGAGCAGTTCTTC. Translating it yields CASSSLGSGVYNEQFF. The chain uses TRBV5-1 and TRBJ2-1, with 7 bases matching TRBD2. Germline CDR1 SGHRS, CDR2 YFSETQ. J was trimmed by 3 bases and V by 3 bases; bases with no gene match: 9. The CDR3 contains 16 residues.

The sample holds one count of this clone. V is TRBV6-1 and J is TRBJ1-2; 8 bases are shared with TRBD1. This CDR3 comprises 12 residues. Losses at the gene ends were 5 bases for V and 7 bases for J; bases not matched to a gene: 3. Germline CDR1 reads MNHNS; CDR2 reads SASEGT. The CDR3 sequence: CASSPGQGGYTF. The CDR3 bases are TGTGCCAGCAGTCCCGGACAGGGTGGCTACACCTTC.

The sample holds one count of this clone. The chain recombines TRBV6-5 with TRBJ1-1; D is unresolved. There are 13 residues in the CDR3. Trimming left V 5 bases short and J 1 base short, with 8 bases between. Germline V gene data show CDR1 as MNHEY and CDR2 as SVGAGI. The CDR3 nucleotides read TGTGCCAGCAGTGTTCAGTGGAACACTGAAGCTTTCTTT. This sequence encodes CASSVQWNTEAFF.

V is TRBV11-2 and J is TRBJ2-2; TRBD2 might be the D (6 bases). CDR1 is SGHAT and CDR2 is FQNNGV in the germline V gene. V was clipped by 2 bases and J by 0 bases, with 13 bases between them. The CDR3 runs 17 residues. This CDR3 reads CASSLRGTGTNTGELFF. Written as DNA, the CDR3 is TGTGCCAGCAGCTTACGCGGGACCGGAACGAACACCGGGGAGCTGTTTTTT.

The chain employs TRBV4-2 and TRBJ2-5; TRBD2 agrees at 7 bases. The end of the DNA aligns better with TRBJ2-7, so the J call may be wrong. The germline V gene encodes CDR1 LGHNA and CDR2 YNFKEQ. This CDR3 has 15 residues. CDR3 coding DNA: TGTGCCAGCAGCCAAGATCCGGGGGGTGAATACGAGCAGTACTTC. This encodes CASSQDPGGEYEQYF.

The table lists this clone with a few counts. V gene TRBV20-1 combines with J gene TRBJ1-2; no firm D call. CDR3 length equals 11 residues. Germline V lookup: CDR1 DFQATT, CDR2 SNEGSKA (reference sequence). V was clipped by 1 base and J by 8 bases, with 8 bases between them. Here the CDR3 reads CSARAGVGYTF. In DNA form, the CDR3 reads TGCAGTGCTAGAGCCGGAGTGGGCTACACCTTC.

The chain is built from TRBV6-5 and TRBJ2-5; 14 positions match TRBD2. Germline V gives CDR1 MNHEY, CDR2 SVGAGI. The V segment lost 8 bases and the J segment 5 bases; nucleotides outside the gene matches: 4. The CDR3 runs 14 residues. The CDR3 region has the DNA TGTGCCAGCCGACTAGCGGGGGGGATTGAGACCCAGTACTTC. This translates into CASRLAGGIETQYF.

The V gene is TRBV5-4, the J gene TRBJ1-4; the match to TRBD1 covers 8 bases. The CDR3 has 15 residues. With 4 bases clipped from V and 6 bases from J, the junction kept 8 bases outside the gene matches. Germline V lookup: CDR1 SGHNT, CDR2 YYREEE (reference sequence). CDR3 DNA: TGTGCCAGCAGCCCCGACAGGGGCGACGATGAAAAACTGTTTTTT. Translation: CASSPDRGDDEKLFF.